This TCR beta chain derives from a study of a mutant IDH1 vaccine in newly diagnosed glioma. This CDR3 comprises 14 residues. V lost 1 base, J lost 2 bases, and 8 bases lay in between. In germline, CDR1 is LGHNA, CDR2 YSLEER. Time point defined: baseline, week 1 (first vaccination visit). The treatment here: pre-vaccination baseline after standard-of-care therapy. TCRdb's copy holds only in-frame clones and misses some; the assay was immunoSEQ multiplex PCR. This table holds 60,000 to 85,000 clones, 70% to 80% found once. The J gene is TRBJ1-2, the V gene TRBV4-3; D might be TRBD1 (6 bases). The TCR was taken from a man in his forties or fifties with glioma. Source: PBMCs, taken from a glioma patient treated with radiotherapy, temozolomide or both. This CDR3 is CASSQVGGNYGYTF. Written as DNA, the CDR3 is TGCGCCAGCAGCCAAGTAGGGGGGAACTATGGCTACACCTTC.